The 8 T cell receptor beta chains reported below all come from one sample, sequenced in a study of neurological immune-mediated disorders. Using its own MiXCR run on the 5' RACE reads, TCRdb lists one record per CDR3 protein. The sample shows around 30,000 distinct CDR3 sequences, less than 5% of them seen only once. Specimen: CD4+ T cells from blood. The receptor source for this set is a woman in her thirties or forties in good health.

This clonotype was recorded many times. The chain couples TRBV20-1 to TRBJ2-1; a weak D match, TRBD2 (5 bases). The CDR3 sequence is 11 residues long. V dropped 5 bases and J dropped 9 bases, with 11 bases sitting between them. The V gene's germline CDR1 is DFQATT and CDR2 SNEGSKA (reference sequence). CDR3 nucleotide sequence: TGCAGTGCTTTAACGGGGAGTGAGCAGTTCTTC. It encodes CSALTGSEQFF.

This clonotype was seen at least ten times. The rearrangement uses TRBV5-5 and TRBJ1-5; D is unresolved. Trimming removed 2 bases from V and 2 bases from J, with 11 bases in between. The length of the CDR3 is 15 residues. Germline CDR1 reads SGHKS; CDR2 reads YYEKEE (reference sequence). CDR3 DNA: TGTGCCAGCAGCTTATCGGGAGTGGGCAATCAGCCCCAGCATTTT. It specifies CASSLSGVGNQPQHF.

The sample holds many counts of this clonotype. The V gene is TRBV20-1, the J gene TRBJ1-2; 8 bases fit TRBD1. Germline V gene data show CDR1 as DFQATT and CDR2 as SNEGSKA (reference sequence). This CDR3 is 14 amino acids long. V was clipped by 0 bases and J by 8 bases; unmatched bases: 8. DNA for the CDR3: TGCAGTGCTAGAGATCTCCGGGGGGACAGGGGCTACACCTTC. This sequence encodes CSARDLRGDRGYTF.

This clonotype has at least ten counts. The chain has TRBV5-6 and TRBJ2-7, with TRBD1 as a possible D gene (5 bases). The CDR3 consists of 12 residues. V lost 2 bases and J 4 bases, leaving 7 bases between the germline ends. CDR1 and CDR2 (germline): SGHDT, YYEEEE. CDR3 DNA sequence: TGTGCCAGCAGCTTCGACAGATACGAGCAGTACTTC. This codes for CASSFDRYEQYF.

This clonotype was recorded at least ten times. The chain links TRBV7-2 to TRBJ1-2; D gene uncertain. From germline, CDR1 is SGHTA and CDR2 FQGNSA. The germline V and J ends were trimmed by 4 bases and 4 bases, with 16 bases remaining between them. The CDR3 contains 15 residues. The CDR3 reads CASSSGSSIGYGYTF. The CDR3 DNA reads TGTGCCAGCAGCTCGGGCAGTTCAATAGGCTATGGCTACACCTTC.

This clonotype was detected ten times or more. This chain links TRBV29-1 with TRBJ2-3, with D possibly being TRBD2 (5 bases). V lost 6 bases and J lost 5, with 18 bases in between. Germline V CDR1 and CDR2: SQVTM, ANQGSEA. The CDR3 has 14 residues. As DNA, the CDR3 is TGCAGCGTGGGAGTTGGGAATAGGGAAGATACGCAGTATTTT. Its protein product is CSVGVGNREDTQYF.

This clonotype was observed at least ten times. The chain employs TRBV5-1 and TRBJ2-5; TRBD2 matches at 7 bases. The germline CDR1 and CDR2 sequences are SGHRS and YFSETQ. Trimming cost V 4 bases and J 7 bases; bases outside gene matches: 22. This CDR3 spans 18 amino acids. Here the CDR3 reads CASSGSPAGAGHFGTQYF. CDR3 nucleotides: TGCGCCAGCAGCGGTTCCCCGGCGGGAGCCGGTCACTTCGGGACCCAGTACTTC.

This clonotype was seen many times. The chain links TRBV20-1 to TRBJ2-7; TRBD1 matches at 9 bases. The CDR3 spans 15 residues. With 0 bases clipped from V and 5 bases from J, the junction kept 8 bases outside the gene matches. The germline CDR1 and CDR2 sequences are DFQATT and SNEGSKA (reference sequence). CDR3 bases: TGCAGTGCTAGAGATCTGACAGGGGGGAGCAACGAGCAGTACTTC. This translates into CSARDLTGGSNEQYF.